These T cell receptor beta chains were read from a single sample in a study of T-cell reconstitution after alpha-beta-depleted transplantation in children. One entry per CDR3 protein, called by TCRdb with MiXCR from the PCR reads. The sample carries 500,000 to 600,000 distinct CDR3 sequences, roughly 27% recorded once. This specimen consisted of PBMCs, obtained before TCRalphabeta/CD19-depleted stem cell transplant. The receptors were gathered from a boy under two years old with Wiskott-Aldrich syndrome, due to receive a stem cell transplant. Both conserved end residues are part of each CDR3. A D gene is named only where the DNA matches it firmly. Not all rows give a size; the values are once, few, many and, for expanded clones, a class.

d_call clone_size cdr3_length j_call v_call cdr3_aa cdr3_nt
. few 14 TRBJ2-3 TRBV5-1 CASSLGQLPDTQYF TGCGCCAGCAGCTTGGGCCAGTTGCCAGATACGCAGTATTTT
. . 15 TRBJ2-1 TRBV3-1 CASSQNREGYNEQFF TGTGCCAGCAGCCAAAACAGGGAAGGGTACAATGAGCAGTTCTTC
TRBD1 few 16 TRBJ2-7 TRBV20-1 CSARSKGDRVTYEQYF TGCAGTGCTAGATCGAAAGGGGACAGGGTGACCTACGAGCAGTACTTC
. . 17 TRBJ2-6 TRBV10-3 CASCSRDSASGANVLTF TGTGCCAGCTGTTCTCGGGACTCCGCCTCTGGGGCCAACGTCCTGACTTTC
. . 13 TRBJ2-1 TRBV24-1 CATSDPTGNEQFF TGTGCCACCAGTGATCCGACTGGAAATGAGCAGTTCTTC
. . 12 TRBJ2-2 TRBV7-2 CASSLYSDGLFF TGTGCCAGCAGCTTATACAGCGACGGGCTGTTTTTT
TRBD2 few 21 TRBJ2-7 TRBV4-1 CASSQIPTGIPLAGGKYEQYF TGCGCCAGCAGCCAAATACCAACCGGAATTCCACTAGCGGGAGGCAAATACGAGCAGTACTTC
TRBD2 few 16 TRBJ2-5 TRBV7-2 CASSPLAGGPHGAQDF TGTGCCAGCAGCCCTCTAGCGGGAGGGCCCCATGGGGCCCAGGACTTC
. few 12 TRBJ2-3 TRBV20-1 CSGTEIADTQYF TGCAGCGGGACGGAGATCGCAGATACGCAGTATTTT
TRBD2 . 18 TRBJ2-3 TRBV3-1 CASSQERLAGGRWDTQYF TGTGCCAGCAGCCAAGAGAGACTAGCGGGAGGGCGATGGGATACGCAGTATTTT
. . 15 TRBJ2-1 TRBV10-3 CAIRAGGGTYNEQFF TGTGCCATCAGAGCCGGTGGGGGGACCTACAATGAGCAGTTCTTC
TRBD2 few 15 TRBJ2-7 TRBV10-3 CATKSPTSLPSEQYF TGTGCCACTAAATCCCCGACTAGCCTGCCCTCGGAGCAGTACTTC
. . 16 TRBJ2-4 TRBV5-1 CASSLAGWGVKNSQYF TGCGCCAGCAGCTTGGCCGGTTGGGGGGTGAAAAACAGTCAGTACTTC
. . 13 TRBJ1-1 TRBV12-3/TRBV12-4 CASTPDGGTEAFF TGTGCCAGCACCCCGGACGGAGGCACTGAAGCTTTCTTT
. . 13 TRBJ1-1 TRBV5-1 CASSLDGKGKAFF TGCGCCAGCAGCTTGGACGGGAAGGGGAAAGCTTTCTTT
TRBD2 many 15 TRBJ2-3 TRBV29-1 CSGARTSTYTDTQYF TGCAGCGGGGCTAGGACTAGCACCTACACAGATACGCAGTATTTT
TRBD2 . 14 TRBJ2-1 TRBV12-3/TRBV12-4 CASSYGTSGGRKFF TGTGCCAGCAGTTATGGGACTAGCGGGGGCCGGAAGTTCTTC
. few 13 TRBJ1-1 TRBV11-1 CASSRSLNTEAFF TGTGCCAGCAGCCGATCGTTGAACACTGAAGCTTTCTTT
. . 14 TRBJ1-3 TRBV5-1 CASSSGPSGNTIYF TGCGCCAGCAGCTCTGGGCCCTCTGGAAACACCATATATTTT
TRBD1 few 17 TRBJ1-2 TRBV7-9 CASSLGIPRQGGYGYTF TGTGCCAGCAGCTTAGGTATCCCCCGACAGGGCGGCTATGGCTACACCTTC
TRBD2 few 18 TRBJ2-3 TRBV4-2 CASSDPSGRAYSTDTQYF TGTGCCAGCAGCGATCCTAGCGGGAGGGCCTACAGCACAGATACGCAGTATTTT
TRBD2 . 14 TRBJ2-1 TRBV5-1 CASSLSPSGTEQFF TGCGCCAGCAGCTTATCGCCTAGCGGGACTGAGCAGTTCTTC